This T cell receptor beta chain was retrieved from a study of blood T cell repertoires in COVID-19. For the study at large: COVID-19 samples, acute and convalescent, were from the United States, Italy and Spain.

This clone was observed a single time. Enrolled through a virtual design, the participants were between about 18 and 89 years of age and came from roughly 22 US areas. Researchers sorted participants into cohorts using their self-reported clinical history. Recovered participants had two consecutive negative NP/OP PCR tests, healthcare professional clearance, or symptom resolution. CDR1 and CDR2 from the germline V gene are SEHNR and FQNEAQ (reference sequence). This CDR3 is built from 15 residues. Trimming removed 5 bases at V and 2 bases at J, with 13 bases between. Data came from immunoSEQ multiplex PCR; TCRdb stores just in-frame clones and leaves some out. This repertoire shows 100,000 to 150,000 clones, around 84% found once; its top ten account for around 3.9%.

The sequence was collected from a woman aged 25-40 years who had recovered from COVID-19. The sequencing sample was made of PBMCs or T cells enriched from blood (not recorded which). This chain links TRBV7-9 with TRBJ1-3; D remains unclear. CDR3 region: CASSAGSAAGNTIYF. The CDR3 nucleotides are TGTGCCAGCAGCGCAGGATCAGCCGCTGGAAACACCATATATTTT.